The TCR beta chain under discussion was sequenced for a study of technical replicates of blood from several donors. Sequenced by immunoSEQ multiplex PCR; TCRdb stores in-frame clones only, minus some. The repertoire consists of 60,000 to 80,000 clones, with roughly 86% occurring once and the leading ten covering 4% to 5.5%. The germline V gene has CDR1 SGHRS and CDR2 YFSETQ. The CDR3 loop spans 15 amino acids. With V trimmed by 0 bases and J by 1 base, 3 bases remained unmatched. The source of this sequence is a human donor in good health. Some clones in this sample may be carry-over from other donors' samples. This sequence joins TRBV5-1 and TRBJ2-7; 8 nucleotides align to TRBD2. The sample comprised PBMCs. This chain's CDR3 is CASSLEAGGSYEQYF. Written as DNA, the CDR3 is TGCGCCAGCAGCTTGGAGGCGGGGGGATCCTACGAGCAGTACTTC.